A selection of T cell receptor beta chains follows, all from one sample in a study of blood T cell repertoires in COVID-19. The table came from immunoSEQ multiplex PCR; TCRdb's copy has only in-frame clones and leaves some out. The table records 95,000 to 110,000 clones, 90% to 95% of them present only once. The sample consisted of peripheral blood. The receptors were sampled from a human donor in a cohort sampled during active COVID-19. The CDR3 runs from the conserved cysteine through the conserved F or W. The D gene is left open where the match is weak. Where a row states a size, it is once, few, many or the class of an expanded clone; other rows omit it.

cdr3_nt,cdr3_aa,clone_size,j_call,v_call,d_call
TGCGCCAGCGGGAGGTCCTTGGACACAGATACGCAGTATTTT,CASGRSLDTDTQYF,.,TRBJ2-3,TRBV5-1,.
TGTGCCAGCAGTTTCATCACCGGGGAGCTGTTTTTT,CASSFITGELFF,.,TRBJ2-2,TRBV27,.
TGTGCCAGCAGTACGGCGGGGTCTGGAAACACCATATATTTT,CASSTAGSGNTIYF,.,TRBJ1-3,TRBV28,.
TGTGCCAGCAGTTACTCGATTGCAGGGGGCGAGAACGAGCAGTACTTC,CASSYSIAGGENEQYF,.,TRBJ2-7,TRBV6-5,TRBD1
TGCGCCAGCAGCGTGGACAGGGGGCATGAAAAACTGTTTTTT,CASSVDRGHEKLFF,.,TRBJ1-4,TRBV4-3,TRBD1
TGCGCCAGCAGCCAAAACAGGAAATACGAGCAGTACTTC,CASSQNRKYEQYF,.,TRBJ2-7,TRBV4-3,.
TGTGCCAGTAGGACGAGCGGGGGCTCCGAGCAGTACTTC,CASRTSGGSEQYF,.,TRBJ2-7,TRBV19,TRBD2
TGTGCCAGCAGCTTATACAGGGGTAATTATGTCGATTCACCCCTCCACTTT,CASSLYRGNYVDSPLHF,.,TRBJ1-6,TRBV5-5,TRBD1
TGTGCCAGCAGTGAATCGGGGGTCTATGGCTACACCTTC,CASSESGVYGYTF,.,TRBJ1-2,TRBV25-1,.
TGTGCCAGCAGCTTAGTACTAGCGGGTCCAGATACGCAGTATTTT,CASSLVLAGPDTQYF,.,TRBJ2-3,TRBV7-9,TRBD2
TGTGCCTGGAGTGTATCAGGGGTGCCCCAGCATTTT,CAWSVSGVPQHF,.,TRBJ1-5,TRBV30,.
TGTGCCAGCAGCGTAGATGACAGGAGAGATACGCAGTATTTT,CASSVDDRRDTQYF,.,TRBJ2-3,TRBV9,.
TGTGCCAGCAGCCCCCGTACAGACACAAGCAAAAACATTCAGTACTTC,CASSPRTDTSKNIQYF,.,TRBJ2-4,TRBV9,.
TGTGCCAGCAGTTACGACCTTGGGAGGGTTTGGATGCCCCTCCACTTT,CASSYDLGRVWMPLHF,.,TRBJ1-6,TRBV6-9,.
TGTGCCAGCAGCCGGCCGGGCAGGGGCGCCCACCAAGAGACCCAGTACTTC,CASSRPGRGAHQETQYF,.,TRBJ2-5,TRBV7-9,.
TGCGCCAGCAGCTTGGGTCTAGCGGGGGCCCGCAAGACAGATACGCAGTATTTT,CASSLGLAGARKTDTQYF,.,TRBJ2-3,TRBV5-1,TRBD2
TGTGCCTTCAGAGGGGCGGGGCGCGAAGCTTTCTTT,CAFRGAGREAFF,.,TRBJ1-1,TRBV30,.
TGTGCCAGTAATGGACTAGCGGGAGGTCCCGGGGAGCTGTTTTTT,CASNGLAGGPGELFF,.,TRBJ2-2,TRBV19,TRBD2
TGTGCCAGCAGCCAAGATCTTAGGCTAGCGGGCTATCGTCACGAGCAGTACTTC,CASSQDLRLAGYRHEQYF,once,TRBJ2-7,TRBV4-2,TRBD2
TGTGCCAGTAGTACCCCTCGGACAGGGACCCCACAGTACTTC,CASSTPRTGTPQYF,.,TRBJ2-7,TRBV19,TRBD1
TGTGCCAGCAGTACAGGGACTAGAACTAGCACAGATACGCAGTATTTT,CASSTGTRTSTDTQYF,.,TRBJ2-3,TRBV25-1,TRBD2
TGTGCCAGTACCGAGAGTGGACAGGGGTACGGCTACACCTTC,CASTESGQGYGYTF,.,TRBJ1-2,TRBV19,TRBD1
TGTGCCAGCAGCAAAGAAAAGACTAGCGGGCAGCAGTACTTC,CASSKEKTSGQQYF,.,TRBJ2-7,TRBV21-1,.
TGTGCCAGCAGCCTCCGGGGCGGACAGTCCTACGAGCAGTACTTC,CASSLRGGQSYEQYF,few,TRBJ2-7,TRBV7-2,.
TGTGCCAGCAGTAGAAGCGGGGACTATGGCTACACCTTC,CASSRSGDYGYTF,.,TRBJ1-2,TRBV27,.
TGTGCCAGCAGCTTAGATCTAGCGGGGGCCACGAGCTCCTACAATGAGCAGTTCTTC,CASSLDLAGATSSYNEQFF,.,TRBJ2-1,TRBV7-9,TRBD2
TGCAGCGTTGTAGGCCCCAGGGTTAACGAGCAGTACTTC,CSVVGPRVNEQYF,.,TRBJ2-7,TRBV29-1,.
TGTGCCTGGAGCAGTATCTCCTACAATGAGCAGTTCTTC,CAWSSISYNEQFF,.,TRBJ2-1,TRBV30,.
TGTGCCAGCAGTTTACAGGGGCCCACAGATACGCAGTATTTT,CASSLQGPTDTQYF,.,TRBJ2-3,TRBV27,.
TGTGCCAGCAGCTTACTAGTTGTGGTCCCAGATACGCAGTATTTT,CASSLLVVVPDTQYF,.,TRBJ2-3,TRBV7-9,.
TGTGCCAGCAGTTCCTTCGGCGAGCAGTACTTC,CASSSFGEQYF,.,TRBJ2-7,TRBV27,.
TGTGCCAGCAGTAATTCGGGAGGCGCCTTGTATGAGCAGTTCTTC,CASSNSGGALYEQFF,.,TRBJ2-1,TRBV28,TRBD2
TGTGCCAGCAGTTACCGGGAAGGTAGCTGGGGCCAGTACTTC,CASSYREGSWGQYF,.,TRBJ2-5,TRBV6-6,.
TGTGCCAGCCGTGCAGGGGCCACGCAGTACACTGAAGCTTTCTTT,CASRAGATQYTEAFF,.,TRBJ1-1,TRBV19,.
TGTGCCAGCTCTAGGGGGGCAGGGGGAAACATTCAGTACTTC,CASSRGAGGNIQYF,.,TRBJ2-4,TRBV6-5,.
TGCGCCAGAGCACAGGTTTTCCCCGATACGCAGTATTTT,CARAQVFPDTQYF,.,TRBJ2-3,TRBV10-1,.
TGTGCCAGCAGCTCCGGACTAGCTAGGGTGGGAGAGCAGTACTTC,CASSSGLARVGEQYF,.,TRBJ2-7,TRBV9,TRBD2
TGTGCCAGCACCCAATTCCCAGGATACTACGAGCAGTACTTC,CASTQFPGYYEQYF,few,TRBJ2-7,TRBV6-1,.
TGTGCCAGCAGATTAAACTATGGGGGGACCGGGGAGCTGTTTTTT,CASRLNYGGTGELFF,.,TRBJ2-2,TRBV6-5,.
TGTGCCAGCAGCTTAGATATAGCGGGAAGGACAGATACGCAGTATTTT,CASSLDIAGRTDTQYF,once,TRBJ2-3,TRBV7-9,TRBD2
TGTGCCAGCAGCTCCACTAGCGGGGCTAGCACAGATACGCAGTATTTT,CASSSTSGASTDTQYF,.,TRBJ2-3,TRBV5-6,TRBD2
TGTGCCAGCAGTACGACAGGTTTCGATACGCAGTATTTT,CASSTTGFDTQYF,.,TRBJ2-3,TRBV2,.
TGTGCCAGCAGCCAAACCCGGTGGTATGAAGAAAAACTGTTTTTT,CASSQTRWYEEKLFF,.,TRBJ1-4,TRBV14,.
TGTGCCAGCTCACCACCTGCTAGCGGATACACAGATACGCAGTATTTT,CASSPPASGYTDTQYF,.,TRBJ2-3,TRBV18,TRBD2
TGTGCCAGCACCCCCTACACGGGAGTCCCAGATACGCAGTATTTT,CASTPYTGVPDTQYF,.,TRBJ2-3,TRBV9,.
TGCGCCAGCAGCCAGTTCTCTAGCGAGGAGCAGTACTTC,CASSQFSSEEQYF,.,TRBJ2-7,TRBV4-1,.
TGTGCCAGCTCACCATACTCACGGGGGGCCTTCGACAATGAGCAGTTCTTC,CASSPYSRGAFDNEQFF,.,TRBJ2-1,TRBV18,.
TGTGCCAGCAGCTCTATGGGAGTGGAGCAGTTCTTC,CASSSMGVEQFF,.,TRBJ2-1,TRBV7-2,.